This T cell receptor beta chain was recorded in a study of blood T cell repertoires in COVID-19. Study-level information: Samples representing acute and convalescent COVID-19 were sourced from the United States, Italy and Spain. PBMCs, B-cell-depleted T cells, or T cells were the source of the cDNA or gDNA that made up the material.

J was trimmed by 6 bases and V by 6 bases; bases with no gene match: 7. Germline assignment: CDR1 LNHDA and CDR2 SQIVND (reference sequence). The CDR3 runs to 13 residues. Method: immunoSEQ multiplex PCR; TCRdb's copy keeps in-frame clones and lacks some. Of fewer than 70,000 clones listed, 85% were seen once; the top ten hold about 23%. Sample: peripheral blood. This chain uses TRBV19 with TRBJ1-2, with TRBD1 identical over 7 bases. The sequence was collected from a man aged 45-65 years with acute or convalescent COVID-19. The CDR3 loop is CASRNTGVHGYTF. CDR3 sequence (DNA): TGTGCCAGTAGGAATACAGGGGTTCATGGCTACACCTTC.